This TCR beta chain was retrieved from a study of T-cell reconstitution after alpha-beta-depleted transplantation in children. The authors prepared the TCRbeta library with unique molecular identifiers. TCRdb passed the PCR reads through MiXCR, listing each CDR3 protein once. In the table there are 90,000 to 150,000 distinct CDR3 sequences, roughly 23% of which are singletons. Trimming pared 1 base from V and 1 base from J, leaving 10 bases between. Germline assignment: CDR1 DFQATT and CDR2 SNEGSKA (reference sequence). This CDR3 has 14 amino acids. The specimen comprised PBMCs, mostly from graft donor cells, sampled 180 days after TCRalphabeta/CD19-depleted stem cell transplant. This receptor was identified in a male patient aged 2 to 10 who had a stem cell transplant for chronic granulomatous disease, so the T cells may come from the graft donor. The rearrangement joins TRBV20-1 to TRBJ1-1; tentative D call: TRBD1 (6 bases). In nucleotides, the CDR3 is TGCAGTGCTAGAGTCGAGACAGGGAACACTGAAGCTTTCTTT. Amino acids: CSARVETGNTEAFF.